This passage covers 21 T cell receptor beta chains from one sample sequenced in a study of CD8 T cells in ankylosing spondylitis. TCRdb analysed the 5' RACE reads with MiXCR anew, one entry per CDR3 protein. The sample comprises under 550,000 distinct CDR3 sequences, 25% to 30% of which are singletons, and about 0.89% rests with the top ten. Antigens of these TCRs are unknown. Overall study findings and caveats: Within ankylosing spondylitis blood, a TCR beta motif made up of roughly eight highly homologous variants appeared to be characteristic.

What was sequenced was blood, either unsorted or a sorted T cell fraction (not recorded which). These receptors were collected from a male donor with ankylosing spondylitis.

This clonotype was counted only a few times. This chain connects TRBV7-9 to TRBJ2-1; D unresolved. The V end lost 1 base, the J end lost 5 bases, and 9 bases lay between the germline ends. Germline assignment: CDR1 SEHNR and CDR2 FQNEAQ (reference sequence). The CDR3 length is 14 residues. The chain's CDR3 is CASSLGGVDNEQFF. The CDR3, as DNA: TGTGCCAGCAGCTTAGGGGGTGTAGACAATGAGCAGTTCTTC.

The chain couples TRBV4-2 to TRBJ2-7, with D perhaps TRBD2 (8 bases). Per the germline V gene, CDR1 is LGHNA and CDR2 is YNFKEQ. The CDR3 totals 18 residues. V was shortened by 3 bases and J by 3 bases, with 24 bases between the two germline ends. The DNA for the CDR3 is TGTGCCAGCAGCCACCGGGACAGCCGTGGACTAGCCGACTACGAGCAGTACTTC. Encoded protein: CASSHRDSRGLADYEQYF.

This clonotype was found a few times. The chain couples TRBV29-1 to TRBJ2-1, with 9 bases fitting TRBD2. Trimming removed 5 bases from V and 8 bases from J; junction bases left unmatched: 10. CDR1 SQVTM and CDR2 ANQGSEA come from the germline V gene. CDR3 size: 14 residues. The CDR3 region is CSVRASGMIDEQFF. The CDR3 DNA is TGCAGCGTTCGCGCTAGCGGGATGATAGATGAGCAGTTCTTC.

The sample holds a few counts of this clonotype. The V gene is TRBV3-1, the J gene TRBJ2-3; D is unresolved. Trimming cost V 2 bases and J 6 bases, with 9 bases left between them. Germline V lookup: CDR1 LGHDT, CDR2 YNNKEL (reference sequence). The CDR3 has 13 residues. In DNA, the CDR3 is TGTGCCAGCAGCCAACCGTTGGTGGATACGCAGTATTTT. It is translated as CASSQPLVDTQYF.

This clonotype appeared a few times. The CDR3 loop is CASSFGGVVGTDTQYF. CDR3 nucleotide sequence: TGTGCCAGCAGCTTCGGTGGAGTTGTCGGCACAGATACGCAGTATTTT. J is TRBJ2-3 and V is TRBV7-9; D uncertain. The CDR3 extends over 16 amino acids. The germline V gene has CDR1 SEHNR and CDR2 FQNEAQ (reference sequence). The ends were cut back, 3 bases at V and 1 base at J, with 14 bases in the middle.

In this sample, this clonotype turned up a few times. The chain carries TRBV5-1 and TRBJ2-1; 9 bases map to TRBD2. The CDR3 sequence is 15 residues long. V lost 0 bases and J lost 7; bases outside the gene matches: 5. Germline V gene lookup returns CDR1 SGHRS and CDR2 YFSETQ. In DNA form, the CDR3 reads TGCGCCAGCAGCTTGGATTCTAGCGGGGTAAATGAGCAGTTCTTC. This encodes CASSLDSSGVNEQFF. The full variable domain, with the rest looked up from reference TRBV5-1 and TRBJ2-1, is KAGVTQTPRYLIKTRGQQVTLSCSPISGHRSVSWYQQTPGQGLQFLFEYFSETQRNKGNFPGRFSGRQFSNSRSEMNVSTLELGDSALYLCASSLDSSGVNEQFFGPGTRLTVL.

This clonotype was recorded at least ten times. DNA of the CDR3: TGTGCCAGCAGCTTAGGACTAGCGTGGGGCAATGAGCAGTTCTTC. The encoded protein is CASSLGLAWGNEQFF. The chain is built from TRBV7-9 and TRBJ2-1; 8 bases fit TRBD2. Per germline, CDR1 SEHNR and CDR2 FQNEAQ (reference sequence). The CDR3 is 15 amino acids. The trim removed 1 base at V and 6 bases at J, leaving 5 bases unmatched.

As to this clonotype: A single base separates this from a much larger clone, so it may be a read error. The genes are TRBV11-2 and TRBJ1-1; TRBD1 matches 9 bases. Unmatched junction bases numbered 4, after V lost 4 bases and J lost 13 bases. This CDR3 comprises 11 residues. CDR1 and CDR2 from the germline V gene are SGHAT and FQNNGV. The CDR3 region is CASSSGQGDFF. As DNA, the CDR3 is TGTGCCAGCAGCTCGGGACAGGGAGATTTCTTT.

J is TRBJ2-1 and V is TRBV24-1; tentative D call: TRBD2 (6 bases). The CDR3 has 17 amino acids. Germline CDR1 KGHDR, CDR2 SFDVKD. The V and J ends lost 2 bases and 2 bases respectively, with 15 bases between them. CDR3 in DNA: TGTGCCACCAGTGATTCGGGACGAGGCGGGACCTACAATGAGCAGTTCTTC. As protein: CATSDSGRGGTYNEQFF.

This clonotype was counted many times. The chain couples TRBV24-1 to TRBJ2-3; 14 bases line up with TRBD2. V was pared by 7 bases and J by 0 bases, with 8 bases of the junction left unmatched. The CDR3 is 18 residues long. Germline values: CDR1 KGHDR, CDR2 SFDVKD. The DNA of the CDR3 is TGTGCCACCAGGGGTGGGACTAGCGGGAGTCCAAGCACAGATACGCAGTATTTT. Amino acid sequence: CATRGGTSGSPSTDTQYF.

The chain has TRBV5-1 and TRBJ2-2, with TRBD2 matching 7 bases. With 4 bases clipped from V and 5 bases from J, the junction kept 8 bases outside the gene matches. This CDR3 is 15 amino acids long. The V gene's germline CDR1 is SGHRS and CDR2 YFSETQ. CDR3 bases: TGCGCCAGCAGCGGCAGACTAGCAGATACCGGGGAGCTGTTTTTT. Encoded protein: CASSGRLADTGELFF.

The chain employs TRBV5-1 and TRBJ2-3, with D possibly TRBD2 on 5 matching bases. V shed 0 bases and J shed 2 bases, with 13 bases lying between them. The CDR3 loop spans 16 amino acids. Germline V lookup: CDR1 SGHRS, CDR2 YFSETQ. The CDR3 DNA follows: TGCGCCAGCAGCTTGGGAGGTAGCGCGATCACAGATACGCAGTATTTT. Protein product: CASSLGGSAITDTQYF.

This sequence joins TRBV27 and TRBJ2-3, with a tentative D call TRBD2 (6 bases). Germline assignment: CDR1 MNHEY and CDR2 SMNVEV (reference sequence). The CDR3 is 16 amino acids. V lost 6 bases to trimming and J lost 1 base, with 17 bases between them. The chain's CDR3 is CASRRVGGEGTDTQYF. In DNA, the CDR3 is TGTGCCAGCAGAAGAGTAGGAGGGGAGGGCACAGATACGCAGTATTTT.

At least ten counts were recorded for this clonotype. V gene TRBV27 combines with J gene TRBJ2-7; 10 bases fit TRBD1. From germline, CDR1 is MNHEY and CDR2 SMNVEV (reference sequence). This CDR3 comprises 15 residues. With 4 bases clipped from V and 3 bases from J, the junction kept 6 bases outside the gene matches. The CDR3 DNA is TGTGCCAGCAGTTCGGGACAGGGGTTTATCTACGAGCAGTACTTC. It yields the protein CASSSGQGFIYEQYF.

The chain uses TRBV20-1 and TRBJ1-5; 7 bases match TRBD1. The CDR3 runs to 15 residues. The V segment lost 5 bases and the J segment 4 bases; nucleotides outside the gene matches: 11. The V gene's germline CDR1 is DFQATT and CDR2 SNEGSKA (reference sequence). CDR3 amino acids: CSAAPTGNENQPQHF. As DNA, the CDR3 is TGCAGTGCTGCCCCGACAGGGAACGAGAATCAGCCCCAGCATTTT.

This clonotype was seen a handful of times. This chain links TRBV20-1 with TRBJ1-1, with D possibly matching TRBD1 (6 bases). With 3 bases removed from V and 2 bases from J, the gap between germline ends came to 13 bases. Germline V lookup: CDR1 DFQATT, CDR2 SNEGSKA (reference sequence). The length of the CDR3 is 14 residues. In DNA, the CDR3 is TGCAGTGCTAGCACGGGGGGCAGCAACACTGAAGCTTTCTTT. As protein: CSASTGGSNTEAFF.

This chain uses TRBV12-3 or TRBV12-4 with TRBJ2-7; D might be TRBD1 (6 bases). The CDR3 loop spans 14 amino acids. V lost 6 bases to trimming and J lost 2 bases, with 14 bases between them. The CDR3 nucleotides are TGTGCCAGCAGATACAGGGAAAGTGCCTACGAGCAGTACTTC. It translates to CASRYRESAYEQYF.

A few counts support this clonotype. This chain uses TRBV21-1 with TRBJ2-7; the table gives TRBD2 as D, unverified against the DNA. TRBV21-1 is a pseudogene segment. This CDR3 region has 13 residues. CDR3 protein: CASSKGLSYEQYF. The CDR3 nucleotides read TGTGCCAGCAGCAAGGGACTCTCCTACGAGCAGTACTTC.

The chain carries TRBV5-5 and TRBJ1-1, with D possibly being TRBD1 (6 bases). Trimming left V 4 bases short and J 4 bases short, with 17 bases between. The germline V gene has CDR1 SGHKS and CDR2 YYEKEE (reference sequence). The CDR3 has 15 residues. The CDR3 sequence is CASSLDRRAFTEAFF. CDR3 nucleotide sequence: TGTGCCAGCAGCCTTGACAGGAGGGCTTTCACTGAAGCTTTCTTT.

The rearrangement links TRBV4-1 to TRBJ2-7; D is possibly TRBD1 or TRBD2 (5 bases each). Germline lookup yields CDR1 MGHRA and CDR2 YSYEKL. V gave up 0 bases and J gave up 3 bases, with 15 bases separating them. The CDR3 consists of 16 residues. CDR3 loop: CASSQDQGRTIYEQYV. CDR3 coding DNA: TGCGCCAGCAGCCAAGATCAGGGACGAACTATCTACGAGCAGTACGTC.

In this sample, this clonotype turned up a few times. The chain combines TRBV5-1 with TRBJ2-2; tentative D call: TRBD1 (6 bases). Germline loops: CDR1 SGHRS, CDR2 YFSETQ. V lost 3 bases and J 0 bases, leaving 12 bases between the germline ends. This CDR3 spans 16 amino acids. The CDR3 bases are TGCGCCAGCAGCTGGGGGCAGGGAGCGAACACCGGGGAGCTGTTTTTT. Residues: CASSWGQGANTGELFF.